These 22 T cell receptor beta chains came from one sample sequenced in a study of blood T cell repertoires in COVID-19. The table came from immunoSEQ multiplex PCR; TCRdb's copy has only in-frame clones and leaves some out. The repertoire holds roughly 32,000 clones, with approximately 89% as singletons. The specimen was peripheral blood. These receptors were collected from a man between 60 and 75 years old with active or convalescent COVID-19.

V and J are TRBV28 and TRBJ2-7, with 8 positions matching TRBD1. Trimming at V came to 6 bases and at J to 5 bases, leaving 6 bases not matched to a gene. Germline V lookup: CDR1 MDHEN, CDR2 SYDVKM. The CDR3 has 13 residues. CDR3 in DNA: TGTGCCAGCAGCTACAGGGGGGTAAACGAGCAGTACGTC. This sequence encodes CASSYRGVNEQYV.

The DNA of the CDR3 is TGTGCCAGCAGCTTAGCCGGGAATAATTCACCCCTCCACTTT. Amino acid sequence: CASSLAGNNSPLHF. The genes are TRBV7-2 and TRBJ1-6; D unclear. Germline values: CDR1 SGHTA, CDR2 FQGNSA. The ends were cut back, 0 bases at V and 5 bases at J, with 5 bases in the middle. The CDR3 is 14 amino acids.

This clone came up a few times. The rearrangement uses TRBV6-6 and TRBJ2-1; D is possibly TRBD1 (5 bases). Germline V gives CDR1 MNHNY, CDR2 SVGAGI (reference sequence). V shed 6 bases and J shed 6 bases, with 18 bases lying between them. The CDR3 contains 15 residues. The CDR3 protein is CASSSDRQVLNEQFF. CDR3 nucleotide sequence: TGTGCCAGCAGCTCAGACAGACAAGTACTCAATGAGCAGTTCTTC.

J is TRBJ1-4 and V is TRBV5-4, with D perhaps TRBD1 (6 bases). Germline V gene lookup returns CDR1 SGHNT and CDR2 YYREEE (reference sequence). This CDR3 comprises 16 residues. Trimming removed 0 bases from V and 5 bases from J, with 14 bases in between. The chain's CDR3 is CASSLDVKGGNEKLFF. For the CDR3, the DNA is TGTGCCAGCAGCTTGGACGTCAAGGGGGGGAATGAAAAACTGTTTTTT.

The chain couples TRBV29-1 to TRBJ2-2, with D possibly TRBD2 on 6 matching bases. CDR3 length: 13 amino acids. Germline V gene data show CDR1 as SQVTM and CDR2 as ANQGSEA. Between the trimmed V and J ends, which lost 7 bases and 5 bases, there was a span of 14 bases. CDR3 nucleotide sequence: TGCAGCGGGACGACCGGGGGAACCGGGGAGCTGTTTTTT. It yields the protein CSGTTGGTGELFF.

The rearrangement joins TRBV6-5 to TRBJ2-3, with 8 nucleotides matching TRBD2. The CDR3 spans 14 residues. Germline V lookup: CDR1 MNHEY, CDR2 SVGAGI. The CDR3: CAAGRGASTDTQYF. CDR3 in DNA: TGTGCAGCAGGGCGGGGGGCAAGCACAGATACGCAGTATTTT.

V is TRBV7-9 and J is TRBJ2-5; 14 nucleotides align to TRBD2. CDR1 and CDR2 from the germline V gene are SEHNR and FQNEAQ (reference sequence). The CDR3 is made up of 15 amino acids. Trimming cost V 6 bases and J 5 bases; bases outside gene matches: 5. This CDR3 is CASSQRLAGGETQYF. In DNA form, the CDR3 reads TGTGCCAGCAGTCAACGACTAGCGGGGGGGGAGACCCAGTACTTC.

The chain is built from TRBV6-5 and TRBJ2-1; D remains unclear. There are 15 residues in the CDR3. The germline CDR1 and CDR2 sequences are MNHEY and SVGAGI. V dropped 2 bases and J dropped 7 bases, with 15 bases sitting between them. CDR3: CASSYRPVLINEQFF. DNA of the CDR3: TGTGCCAGCAGTTACCGCCCGGTCCTCATTAATGAGCAGTTCTTC.

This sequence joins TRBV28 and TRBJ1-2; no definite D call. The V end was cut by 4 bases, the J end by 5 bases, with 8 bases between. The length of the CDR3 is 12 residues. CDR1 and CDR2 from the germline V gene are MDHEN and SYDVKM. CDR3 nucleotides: TGTGCCAGCAGTTCCAGTATTTATGGCTACACCTTC. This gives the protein CASSSSIYGYTF.

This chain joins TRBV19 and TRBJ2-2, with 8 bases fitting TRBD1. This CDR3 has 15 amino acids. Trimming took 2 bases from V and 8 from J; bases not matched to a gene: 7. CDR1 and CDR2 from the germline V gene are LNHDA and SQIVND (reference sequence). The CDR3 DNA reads TGTGCCAGTAGTATATTGCAGGGGGCTGTGGGGGAGCTGTTTTTT. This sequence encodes CASSILQGAVGELFF.

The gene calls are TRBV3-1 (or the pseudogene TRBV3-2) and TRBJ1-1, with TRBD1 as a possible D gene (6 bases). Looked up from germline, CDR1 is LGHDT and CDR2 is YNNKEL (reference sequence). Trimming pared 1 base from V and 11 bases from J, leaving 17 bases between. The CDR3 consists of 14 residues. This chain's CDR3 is CASSQAGGSEEAFF. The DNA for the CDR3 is TGTGCCAGCAGCCAAGCTGGGGGCTCGGAGGAGGCTTTCTTT.

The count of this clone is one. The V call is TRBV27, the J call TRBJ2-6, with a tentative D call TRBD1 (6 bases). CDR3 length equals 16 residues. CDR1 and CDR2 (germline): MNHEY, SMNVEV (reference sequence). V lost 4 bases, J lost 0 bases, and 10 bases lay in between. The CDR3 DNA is TGTGCCAGCAGTTCCTGGACAGCCTCTGGGGCCAACGTCCTGACTTTC. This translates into CASSSWTASGANVLTF.

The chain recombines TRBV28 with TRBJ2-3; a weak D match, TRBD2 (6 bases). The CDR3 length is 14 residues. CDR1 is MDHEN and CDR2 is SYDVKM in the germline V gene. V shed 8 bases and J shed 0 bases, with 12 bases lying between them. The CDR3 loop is CASSSGGSTDTQYF. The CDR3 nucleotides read TGTGCCAGCTCAAGTGGAGGGAGCACAGATACGCAGTATTTT.

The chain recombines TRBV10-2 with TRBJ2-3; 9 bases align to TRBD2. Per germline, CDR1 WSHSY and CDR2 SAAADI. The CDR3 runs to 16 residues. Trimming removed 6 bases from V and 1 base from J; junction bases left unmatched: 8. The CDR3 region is CASRPRVAGGTDTQYF. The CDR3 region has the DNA TGCGCCAGCAGGCCCAGAGTAGCGGGGGGCACAGATACGCAGTATTTT.

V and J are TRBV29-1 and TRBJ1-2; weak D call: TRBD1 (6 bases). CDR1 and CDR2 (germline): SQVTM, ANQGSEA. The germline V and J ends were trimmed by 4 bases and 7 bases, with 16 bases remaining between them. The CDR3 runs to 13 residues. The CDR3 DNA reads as TGCAGCGTTGGGGACATGGGCGTAGGTGGCTACACCTTC. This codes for CSVGDMGVGGYTF.

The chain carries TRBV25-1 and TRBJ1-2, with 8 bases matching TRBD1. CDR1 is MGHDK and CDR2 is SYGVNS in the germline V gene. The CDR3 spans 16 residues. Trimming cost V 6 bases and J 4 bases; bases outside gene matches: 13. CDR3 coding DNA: TGTGCCAGCAGCCAAACGCCCGGACAGGGTCCCTATGGCTACACCTTC. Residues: CASSQTPGQGPYGYTF.

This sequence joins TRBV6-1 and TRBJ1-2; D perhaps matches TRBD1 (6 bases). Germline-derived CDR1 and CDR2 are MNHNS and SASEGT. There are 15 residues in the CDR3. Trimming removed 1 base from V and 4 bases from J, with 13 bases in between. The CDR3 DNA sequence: TGTGCCAGCAGTGAAGATGGGGGGGCCTCCTATGGCTACACCTTC. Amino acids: CASSEDGGASYGYTF.

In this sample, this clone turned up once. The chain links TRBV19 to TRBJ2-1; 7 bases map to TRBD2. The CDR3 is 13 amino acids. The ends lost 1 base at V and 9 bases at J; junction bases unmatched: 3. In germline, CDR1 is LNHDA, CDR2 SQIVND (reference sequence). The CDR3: CASSIGWEGEQFF. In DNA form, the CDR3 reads TGTGCCAGTAGTATAGGCTGGGAGGGTGAGCAGTTCTTC.

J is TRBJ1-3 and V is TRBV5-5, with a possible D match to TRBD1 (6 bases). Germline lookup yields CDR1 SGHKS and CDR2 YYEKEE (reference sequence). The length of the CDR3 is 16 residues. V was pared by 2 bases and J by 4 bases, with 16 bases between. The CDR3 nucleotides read TGTGCCAGCAGCTTTGAACAGAGGGGGACCGGAAACACCATATATTTT. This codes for CASSFEQRGTGNTIYF.

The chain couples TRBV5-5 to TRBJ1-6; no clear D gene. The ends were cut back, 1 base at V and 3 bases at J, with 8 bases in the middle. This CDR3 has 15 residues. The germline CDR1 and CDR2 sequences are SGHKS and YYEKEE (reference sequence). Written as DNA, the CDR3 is TGTGCCAGCAGCTTGCAGGCGATCTATAATTCACCCCTCCACTTT. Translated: CASSLQAIYNSPLHF.

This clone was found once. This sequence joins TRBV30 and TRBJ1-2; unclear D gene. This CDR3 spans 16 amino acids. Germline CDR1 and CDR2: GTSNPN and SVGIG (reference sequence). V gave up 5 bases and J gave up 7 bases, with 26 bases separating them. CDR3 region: CAWDYQDLQGVSGYTF. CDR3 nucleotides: TGTGCCTGGGACTACCAAGACCTTCAAGGCGTTTCTGGCTACACCTTC.

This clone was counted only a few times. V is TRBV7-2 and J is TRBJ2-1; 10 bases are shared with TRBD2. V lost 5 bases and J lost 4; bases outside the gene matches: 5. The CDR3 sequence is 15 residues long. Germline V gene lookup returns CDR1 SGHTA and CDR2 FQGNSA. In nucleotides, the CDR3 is TGTGCCAGCAGCCAGAGGACTAGCGGTTACAATGAGCAGTTCTTC. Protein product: CASSQRTSGYNEQFF.